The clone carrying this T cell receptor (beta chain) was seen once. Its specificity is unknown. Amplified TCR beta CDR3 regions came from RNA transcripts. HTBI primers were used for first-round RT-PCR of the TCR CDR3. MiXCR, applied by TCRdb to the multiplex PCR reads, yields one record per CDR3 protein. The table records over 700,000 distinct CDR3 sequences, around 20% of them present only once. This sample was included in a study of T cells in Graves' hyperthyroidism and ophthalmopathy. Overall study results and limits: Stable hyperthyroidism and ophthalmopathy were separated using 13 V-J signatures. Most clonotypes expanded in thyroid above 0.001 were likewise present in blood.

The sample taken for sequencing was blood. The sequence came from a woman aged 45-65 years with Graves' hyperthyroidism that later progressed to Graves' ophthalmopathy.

CDR3 DNA: TGCAGTGCTTCCCTAGATGGGATTAGTCCCCATGGGGTAGGCAATGAGCAGTTCTTC. Translated, it gives CSASLDGISPHGVGNEQFF. The V and J genes are TRBV20-1 and TRBJ2-1; D is uncertain. With 5 bases removed from V and 6 bases from J, the gap between germline ends came to 32 bases. This CDR3 region has 19 residues. Looked up from germline, CDR1 is DFQATT and CDR2 is SNEGSKA (reference sequence).